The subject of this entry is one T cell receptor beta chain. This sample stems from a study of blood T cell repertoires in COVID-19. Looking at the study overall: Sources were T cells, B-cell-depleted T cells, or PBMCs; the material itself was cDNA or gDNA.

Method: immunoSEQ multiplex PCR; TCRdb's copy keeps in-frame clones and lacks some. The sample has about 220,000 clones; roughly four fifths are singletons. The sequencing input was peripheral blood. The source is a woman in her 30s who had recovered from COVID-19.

The CDR3 bases are TGCGCCAGCAGTGACCTGGGACAGGGAGGGGAAAAACTGTTTTTT. Translated, it gives CASSDLGQGGEKLFF. The chain links TRBV10-2 to TRBJ1-4; the match to TRBD1 covers 9 bases. CDR1 and CDR2 from the germline V gene are WSHSY and SAAADI. The V gene end was trimmed by 3 bases and the J gene end by 8 bases; junction bases not matched to a gene: 7. The CDR3 loop spans 15 amino acids.